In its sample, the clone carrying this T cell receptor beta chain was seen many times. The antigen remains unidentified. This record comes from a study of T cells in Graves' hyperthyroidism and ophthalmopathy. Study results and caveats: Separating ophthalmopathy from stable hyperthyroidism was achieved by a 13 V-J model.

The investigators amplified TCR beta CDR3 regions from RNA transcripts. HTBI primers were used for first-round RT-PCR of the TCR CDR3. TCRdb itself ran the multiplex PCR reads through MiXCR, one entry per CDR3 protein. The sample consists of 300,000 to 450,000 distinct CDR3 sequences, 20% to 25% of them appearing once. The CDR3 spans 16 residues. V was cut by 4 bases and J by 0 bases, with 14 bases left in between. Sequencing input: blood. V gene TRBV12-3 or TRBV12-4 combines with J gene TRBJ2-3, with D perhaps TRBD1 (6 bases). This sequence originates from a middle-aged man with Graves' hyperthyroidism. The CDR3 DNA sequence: TGTGCCAGCAGTTCTCGACAGGAGGCTAGCACAGATACGCAGTATTTT. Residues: CASSSRQEASTDTQYF.